The 19 T cell receptor beta chains given below trace back to one sample, sequenced in a study of blood T cell repertoires in COVID-19. The repertoire was sequenced with immunoSEQ multiplex PCR; TCRdb's copy has only in-frame clones and lacks some. The sample gives 34,000 or so clones, over 70% of which show up once; around 15% is in the top ten. Input material: peripheral blood. The receptors originated from a man in his 60s with active COVID-19.

This chain uses TRBV7-3 with TRBJ2-1; TRBD2 matches 16 bases. CDR3 size: 15 residues. Germline V lookup: CDR1 SGHTA, CDR2 FQGTGA. Trimming at V came to 5 bases and at J to 10 bases, leaving 5 bases not matched to a gene. CDR3 bases: TGTGCCAGCAGCCTAGGGACTAGCGGGAGGGAGGAGCAGTTCTTC. This translates into CASSLGTSGREEQFF. Full variable domain (missing parts from reference TRBV7-3 and TRBJ2-1): GAGVSQTPSNKVTEKGKYVELRCDPISGHTALYWYRQSLGQGPEFLIYFQGTGAADDSGLPNDRFFAVRPEGSVSTLKIQRTERGDSAVYLCASSLGTSGREEQFFGPGTRLTVL.

The chain joins TRBV5-6 to TRBJ2-7; maybe TRBD2 (5 bases). The CDR3 contains 15 residues. Germline-derived CDR1 and CDR2 are SGHDT and YYEEEE. V was shortened by 3 bases and J by 0 bases, with 13 bases between the two germline ends. The CDR3 loop is CASSWRGSSSYEQYF. The CDR3 DNA is TGTGCCAGCAGCTGGCGTGGGAGCTCCTCCTACGAGCAGTACTTC.

The rearrangement links TRBV9 to TRBJ1-5, with D unresolved. The CDR3 covers 13 residues. Per germline, CDR1 SGDLS and CDR2 YYNGEE. V lost 7 bases to trimming and J lost 7 bases, with 15 bases between them. CDR3 loop: CASGRSLGQPQHF. CDR3 sequence (DNA): TGTGCCAGCGGGAGGTCGTTGGGGCAGCCCCAGCATTTT.

CDR3 bases: TGTGCCATCAGTGGGGAACTAGCGAGCGGTGAGCAGTTCTTC. Translation: CAISGELASGEQFF. This chain links TRBV10-3 with TRBJ2-1; TRBD2 aligns across 7 bases. The V segment lost 4 bases and the J segment 9 bases; nucleotides outside the gene matches: 9. Germline-derived CDR1 and CDR2 are ENHRY and SYGVKD. There are 14 residues in the CDR3.

The rearrangement joins TRBV7-9 to TRBJ2-1; TRBD1 aligns across 9 bases. This CDR3 contains 14 residues. V lost 4 bases and J lost 9; bases outside the gene matches: 7. Germline V gives CDR1 SEHNR, CDR2 FQNEAQ (reference sequence). In nucleotides, the CDR3 is TGTGCCAGCAGCTCCGGGACAGGGCTAGTTGAGCAGTTCTTC. Protein sequence: CASSSGTGLVEQFF.

The rearrangement links TRBV5-4 to TRBJ1-2; D is unclear. Germline V lookup: CDR1 SGHNT, CDR2 YYREEE (reference sequence). V was pared by 3 bases and J by 5 bases, with 29 bases between. This CDR3 contains 19 residues. The CDR3 region is CASSSAGSLSVPTLYGYTF. CDR3 DNA sequence: TGTGCCAGCAGCTCCGCTGGGTCATTATCGGTCCCGACTCTATATGGCTACACCTTC.

The genes are TRBV6-5 and TRBJ2-5, with D possibly TRBD2 on 5 matching bases. This CDR3 contains 16 residues. The ends were cut back, 3 bases at V and 1 base at J, with 15 bases in the middle. CDR1 is MNHEY, CDR2 SVGAGI, per germline. CDR3 DNA: TGTGCCAGCAGTTATCGCGCGGGCCCCCTCCAAGAGACCCAGTACTTC. Protein product: CASSYRAGPLQETQYF.

The rearrangement links TRBV7-9 to TRBJ2-7; D possibly corresponds to TRBD2 (6 bases). CDR1 SEHNR and CDR2 FQNEAQ come from the germline V gene (reference sequence). The CDR3 is made up of 14 amino acids. V gave up 5 bases and J gave up 3 bases, with 14 bases separating them. The CDR3 region is CASSRTGTYYEQYF. DNA for the CDR3: TGTGCCAGCAGCAGAACCGGGACTTACTACGAGCAGTACTTC. Variable domain in full (rest from reference TRBV7-9 and TRBJ2-7): DTGVSQNPRHKITKRGQNVTFRCDPISEHNRLYWYRQTLGQGPEFLTYFQNEAQLEKSRLLSDRFSAERPKGSFSTLEIQRTEQGDSAMYLCASSRTGTYYEQYFGPGTRLTVT.

The chain has TRBV5-1 and TRBJ2-3; 13 nucleotides align to TRBD2. CDR3 length equals 16 residues. V lost 7 bases to trimming and J lost 3 bases; unmatched junction nucleotides: 8. The germline CDR1 and CDR2 sequences are SGHRS and YFSETQ. This CDR3 is CASSGLAGDSTDTQYF. CDR3 DNA sequence: TGCGCCAGCTCAGGACTAGCGGGAGATTCTACAGATACGCAGTATTTT. Drawing the rest from reference TRBV5-1 and TRBJ2-3, the complete variable domain is KAGVTQTPRYLIKTRGQQVTLSCSPISGHRSVSWYQQTPGQGLQFLFEYFSETQRNKGNFPGRFSGRQFSNSRSEMNVSTLELGDSALYLCASSGLAGDSTDTQYFGPGTRLTVL.

This clone has a single count. V gene TRBV28 combines with J gene TRBJ2-7; tentative D call: TRBD2 (5 bases). The CDR3 is 16 amino acids. In germline, CDR1 is MDHEN, CDR2 SYDVKM. The germline V and J ends were trimmed by 4 bases and 4 bases, with 20 bases remaining between them. CDR3: CASSSPPGGGSYEQYF. CDR3 DNA sequence: TGTGCCAGCAGTTCGCCCCCCGGTGGCGGGTCTTACGAGCAGTACTTC. Full variable domain (outside the CDR3, taken from reference TRBV28 and TRBJ2-7): DVKVTQSSRYLVKRTGEKVFLECVQDMDHENMFWYRQDPGLGLRLIYFSYDVKMKEKGDIPEGYSVSREKKERFSLILESASTNQTSMYLCASSSPPGGGSYEQYFGPGTRLTVT.

This clone came up once. The chain couples TRBV3-1 (or the pseudogene TRBV3-2) to TRBJ2-1; TRBD2 matches 10 bases. Germline-derived CDR1 and CDR2 are LGHDT and YNNKEL (reference sequence). The V gene end was trimmed by 4 bases and the J gene end by 9 bases; junction bases not matched to a gene: 6. This CDR3 has 14 residues. CDR3 loop: CASSLPSGSREQFF. The CDR3, as DNA: TGTGCCAGCAGCCTTCCTAGCGGGAGCCGTGAGCAGTTCTTC.

J is TRBJ1-6 and V is TRBV11-2; weak D call: TRBD1 (6 bases). CDR3 length equals 15 residues. Germline loops: CDR1 SGHAT, CDR2 FQNNGV. V lost 5 bases, J lost 8 bases, and 16 bases lay in between. CDR3 coding DNA: TGTGCCAGCAGCCCGCACCAGGCAGGGGATTCACCCCTCCACTTT. Its protein is CASSPHQAGDSPLHF.

V usage is TRBV6-1 and J usage is TRBJ1-5; TRBD1 is a possible D gene (6 bases). CDR1 is MNHNS, CDR2 SASEGT, per germline. The CDR3 sequence is 14 residues long. The ends were cut back, 2 bases at V and 5 bases at J, with 10 bases in the middle. CDR3 DNA sequence: TGTGCCAGCAGTGAAAGGGGGTGGCATCAGCCCCAGCATTTT. This sequence encodes CASSERGWHQPQHF.

The gene calls are TRBV13 and TRBJ2-2; 14 nucleotides agree with TRBD2. The V segment lost 5 bases and the J segment 1 base; nucleotides outside the gene matches: 3. The CDR3 extends over 17 amino acids. CDR1 is PRHDT and CDR2 is FYEKMQ in the germline V gene (reference sequence). The CDR3 bases are TGTGCCAGCAGCCGACTAGCGGGAGGGGTGAACACCGGGGAGCTGTTTTTT. Its translation: CASSRLAGGVNTGELFF.

The rearrangement joins TRBV28 to TRBJ2-2; 7 positions match TRBD1. Germline assignment: CDR1 MDHEN and CDR2 SYDVKM. This CDR3 has 14 amino acids. V was pared by 7 bases and J by 4 bases, with 6 bases of the junction left unmatched. CDR3 DNA: TGTGCCAGCACCCGAGACAGGGTCACCGGGGAGCTGTTTTTT. Translating gives CASTRDRVTGELFF.

The V and J genes are TRBV7-6 and TRBJ2-1, with 14 positions matching TRBD2. This CDR3 contains 16 residues. Germline V gene lookup returns CDR1 SGHVS and CDR2 FNYEAQ. V lost 5 bases and J lost 5; bases outside the gene matches: 5. The CDR3 DNA sequence: TGTGCCAGCAGCCAGACTAGCGGGAGGGCCAACAATGAGCAGTTCTTC. Translated, it gives CASSQTSGRANNEQFF.

V and J are TRBV5-5 and TRBJ2-5, with 9 bases fitting TRBD1. The germline V gene encodes CDR1 SGHKS and CDR2 YYEKEE (reference sequence). Germline trimming cut 4 bases from V and 5 bases from J; bases unmatched to any gene: 9. The CDR3 consists of 15 residues. The CDR3 sequence is CASSKGDRAGETQYF. The CDR3 bases are TGTGCCAGCAGCAAAGGGGACAGGGCCGGGGAGACCCAGTACTTC.

The rearrangement links TRBV24-1 to TRBJ2-5, with 8 nucleotides matching TRBD1. The germline V gene encodes CDR1 KGHDR and CDR2 SFDVKD. The CDR3 loop spans 16 amino acids. V shed 0 bases and J 1 base; nucleotides not matched to a gene: 3. The CDR3 DNA sequence: TGTGCCACCAGTGATTTGGGACAGGGCCTCCAAGAGACCCAGTACTTC. It encodes CATSDLGQGLQETQYF.

This clone was found once. The chain recombines TRBV5-5 with TRBJ2-5; 8 nucleotides align to TRBD1. The CDR3 consists of 15 residues. V dropped 3 bases and J dropped 5; count of bases not matched to a gene: 9. CDR1 is SGHKS and CDR2 is YYEKEE in the germline V gene (reference sequence). CDR3 DNA sequence: TGTGCCAGCAGCTCCAGGACAGGGAAAAGGGAGACCCAGTACTTC. Translation: CASSSRTGKRETQYF.